The TCR beta chain under discussion was sequenced for a study of cytomegalovirus exposure and HLA in healthy donors. The wider study: As an earlier analysis found, 150 million to 200 million T cells yielded around 110 million unique TCR beta sequences. Study-level findings and limits: A few V segments could not be told apart, such as TRBV6-2 and TRBV6-3, and were left out. The study had only CMV serostatus as immune exposure information.

The table lists this clone with a few counts. Its antigen is as yet unknown. The germline V gene encodes CDR1 LGHNA and CDR2 YNFKEQ. The V end lost 0 bases, the J end lost 5 bases, and 19 bases lay between the germline ends. The CDR3 extends over 17 amino acids. A multiplex PCR was run with 60 Vbeta primers and 13 Jbeta primers. TCRdb's table, derived via immunoSEQ multiplex PCR, lists solely in-frame clones and lacks some. The sample has 100,000 to 150,000 clones, about 8.6% seen once. The J gene is TRBJ1-2, the V gene TRBV4-2; D may be TRBD1 (5 bases). This sequence originates from a woman aged 40 to 49 in good health and CMV-seropositive. Sample: PBMCs. This chain's CDR3 is CASSQDLIGFQGYGYTF. The CDR3, as DNA: TGTGCCAGCAGCCAAGATCTAATCGGTTTCCAGGGTTATGGCTACACCTTC.